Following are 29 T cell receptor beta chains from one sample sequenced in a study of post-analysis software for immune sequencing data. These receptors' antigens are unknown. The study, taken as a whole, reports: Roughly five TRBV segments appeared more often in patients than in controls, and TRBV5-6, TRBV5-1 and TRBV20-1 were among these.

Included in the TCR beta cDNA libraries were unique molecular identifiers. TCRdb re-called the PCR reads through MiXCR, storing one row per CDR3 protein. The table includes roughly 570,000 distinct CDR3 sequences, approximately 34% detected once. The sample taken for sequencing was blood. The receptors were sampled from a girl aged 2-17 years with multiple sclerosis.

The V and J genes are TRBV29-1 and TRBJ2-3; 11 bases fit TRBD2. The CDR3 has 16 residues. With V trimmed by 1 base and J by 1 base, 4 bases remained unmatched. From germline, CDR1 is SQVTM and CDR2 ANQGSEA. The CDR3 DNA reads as TGCAGCGTTGAAGGGCTACTAGCGGGGGGCACAGATACGCAGTATTTT. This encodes CSVEGLLAGGTDTQYF.

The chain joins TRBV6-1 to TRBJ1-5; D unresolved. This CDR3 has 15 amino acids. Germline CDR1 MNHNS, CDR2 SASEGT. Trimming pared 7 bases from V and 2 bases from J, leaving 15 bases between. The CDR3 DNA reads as TGTGCCAGCATGAAGGGCCGGGGAGGCAATCAGCCCCAGCATTTT. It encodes CASMKGRGGNQPQHF.

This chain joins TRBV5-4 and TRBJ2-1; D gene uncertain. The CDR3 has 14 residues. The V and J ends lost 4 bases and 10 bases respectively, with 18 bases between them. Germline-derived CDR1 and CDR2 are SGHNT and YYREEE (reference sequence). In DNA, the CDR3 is TGTGCCAGCAGCCTTGGTAAGGTTTTGCGGGAGCAGTTCTTC. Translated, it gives CASSLGKVLREQFF.

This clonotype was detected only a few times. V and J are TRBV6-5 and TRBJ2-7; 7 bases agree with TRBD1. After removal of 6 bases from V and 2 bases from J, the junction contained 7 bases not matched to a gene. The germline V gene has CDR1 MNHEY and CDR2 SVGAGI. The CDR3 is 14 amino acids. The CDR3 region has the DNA TGTGCCAGCAGCAAGGGGGACAGCGCCTACGAGCAGTACTTC. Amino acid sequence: CASSKGDSAYEQYF.

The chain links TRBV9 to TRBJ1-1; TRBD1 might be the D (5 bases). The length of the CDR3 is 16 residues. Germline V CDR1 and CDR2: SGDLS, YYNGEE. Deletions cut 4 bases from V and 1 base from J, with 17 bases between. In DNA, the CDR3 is TGTGCCAGCAGCCCGAAGCCCTCGGGGACGAACACTGAAGCTTTCTTT. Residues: CASSPKPSGTNTEAFF. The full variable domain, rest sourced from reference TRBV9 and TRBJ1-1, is DSGVTQTPKHLITATGQRVTLRCSPRSGDLSVYWYQQSLDQGLQFLIQYYNGEERAKGNILERFSAQQFPDLHSELNLSSLELGDSALYFCASSPKPSGTNTEAFFGQGTRLTVV.

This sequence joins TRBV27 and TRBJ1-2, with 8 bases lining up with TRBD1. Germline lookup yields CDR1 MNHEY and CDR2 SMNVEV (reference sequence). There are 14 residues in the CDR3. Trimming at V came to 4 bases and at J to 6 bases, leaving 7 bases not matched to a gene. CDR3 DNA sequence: TGTGCCAGCAGTTCAGGACAGGGTCAGGATGGCTACACCTTC. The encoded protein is CASSSGQGQDGYTF.

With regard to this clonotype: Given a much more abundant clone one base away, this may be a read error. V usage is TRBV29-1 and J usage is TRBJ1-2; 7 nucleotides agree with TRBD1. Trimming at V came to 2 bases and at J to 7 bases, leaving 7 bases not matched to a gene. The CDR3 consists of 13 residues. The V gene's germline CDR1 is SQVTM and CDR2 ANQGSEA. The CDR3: CSVEKQGLGGYTF. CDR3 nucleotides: TGCAGCGTTGAAAAACAGGGGCTGGGTGGCTACACCTTC.

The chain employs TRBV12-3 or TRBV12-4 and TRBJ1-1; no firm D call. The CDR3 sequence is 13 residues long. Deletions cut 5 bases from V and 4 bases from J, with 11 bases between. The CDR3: CASSLSRPTEAFF. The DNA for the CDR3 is TGTGCCAGCAGTCTTTCGCGTCCCACTGAAGCTTTCTTT.

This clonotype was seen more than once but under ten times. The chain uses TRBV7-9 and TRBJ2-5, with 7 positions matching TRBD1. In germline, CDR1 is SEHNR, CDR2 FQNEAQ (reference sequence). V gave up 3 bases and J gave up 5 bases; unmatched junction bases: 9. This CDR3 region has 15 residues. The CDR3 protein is CASSLGIGTAETQYF. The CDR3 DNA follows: TGTGCCAGCAGCTTGGGTATAGGGACAGCCGAGACCCAGTACTTC.

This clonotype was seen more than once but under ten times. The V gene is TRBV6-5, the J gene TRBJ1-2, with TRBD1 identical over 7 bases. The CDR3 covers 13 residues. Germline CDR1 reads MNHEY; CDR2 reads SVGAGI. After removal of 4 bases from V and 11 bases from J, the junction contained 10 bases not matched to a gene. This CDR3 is CASSSTGVGGYTF. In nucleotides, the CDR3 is TGTGCCAGCAGTTCTACAGGGGTTGGTGGTTACACCTTC.

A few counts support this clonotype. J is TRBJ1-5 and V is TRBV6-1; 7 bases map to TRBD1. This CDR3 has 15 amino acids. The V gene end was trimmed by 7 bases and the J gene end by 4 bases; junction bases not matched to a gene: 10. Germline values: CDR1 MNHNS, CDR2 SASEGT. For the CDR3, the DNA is TGTGCCAGCACCCCGACAGGGTGGGGGAATCAGCCCCAGCATTTT. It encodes CASTPTGWGNQPQHF.

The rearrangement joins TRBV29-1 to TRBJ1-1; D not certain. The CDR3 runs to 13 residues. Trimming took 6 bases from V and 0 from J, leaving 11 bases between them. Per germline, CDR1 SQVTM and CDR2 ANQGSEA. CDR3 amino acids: CSVTGRMNTEAFF. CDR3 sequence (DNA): TGCAGCGTGACGGGAAGGATGAACACTGAAGCTTTCTTT. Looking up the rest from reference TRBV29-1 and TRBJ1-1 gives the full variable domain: SAVISQKPSRDICQRGTSLTIQCQVDSQVTMMFWYRQQPGQSLTLIATANQGSEATYESGFVIDKFPISRPNLTFSTLTVSNMSPEDSSIYLCSVTGRMNTEAFFGQGTRLTVV.

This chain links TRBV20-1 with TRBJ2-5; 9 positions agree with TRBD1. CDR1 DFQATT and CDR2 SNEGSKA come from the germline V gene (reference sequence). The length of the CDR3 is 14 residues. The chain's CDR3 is CLTGQGKFQETQYF. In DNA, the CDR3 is TGCCTCACGGGACAGGGAAAATTCCAAGAGACCCAGTACTTC.

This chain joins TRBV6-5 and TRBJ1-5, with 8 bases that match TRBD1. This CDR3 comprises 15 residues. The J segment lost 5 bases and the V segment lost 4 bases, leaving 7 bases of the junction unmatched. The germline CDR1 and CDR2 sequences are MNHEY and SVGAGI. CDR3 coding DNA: TGTGCCAGCAGTTTAGGACAGGGCGTCCATCAGCCCCAGCATTTT. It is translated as CASSLGQGVHQPQHF.

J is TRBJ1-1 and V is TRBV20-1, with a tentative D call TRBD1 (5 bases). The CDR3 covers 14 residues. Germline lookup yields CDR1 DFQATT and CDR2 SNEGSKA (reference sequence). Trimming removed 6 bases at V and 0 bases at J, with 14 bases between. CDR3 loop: CSAPKGRMNTEAFF. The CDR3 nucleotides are TGCAGTGCGCCTAAGGGACGGATGAACACTGAAGCTTTCTTT.

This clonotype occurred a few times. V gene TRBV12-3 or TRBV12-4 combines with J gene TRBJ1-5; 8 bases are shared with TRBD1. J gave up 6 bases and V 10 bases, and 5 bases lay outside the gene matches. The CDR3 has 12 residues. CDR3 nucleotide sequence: TGTGCCACAAGTACAGGGGGTCAGCCCCAGCATTTT. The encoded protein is CATSTGGQPQHF.

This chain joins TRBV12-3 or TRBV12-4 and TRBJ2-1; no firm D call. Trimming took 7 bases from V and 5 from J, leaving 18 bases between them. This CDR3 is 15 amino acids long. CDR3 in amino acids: CASTLGLRPDNEQFF. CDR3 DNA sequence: TGTGCCAGCACATTGGGTCTTCGGCCCGACAATGAGCAGTTCTTC.

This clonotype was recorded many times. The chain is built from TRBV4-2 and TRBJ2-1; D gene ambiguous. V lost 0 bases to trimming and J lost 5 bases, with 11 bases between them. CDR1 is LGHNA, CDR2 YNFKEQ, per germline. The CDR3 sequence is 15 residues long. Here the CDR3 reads CASSQDPTVNNEQFF. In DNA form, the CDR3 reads TGTGCCAGCAGCCAAGATCCAACAGTCAACAATGAGCAGTTCTTC.

The CDR3 spells CASSFMDDSPLHF. CDR3 DNA sequence: TGTGCCAGCAGTTTTATGGATGACTCACCCCTCCACTTT. This chain links TRBV12-3 or TRBV12-4 with TRBJ1-6; D remains unclear. The V gene lost 3 bases and the J gene lost 10 bases, with 10 bases spanning the gap. The CDR3 totals 13 residues.

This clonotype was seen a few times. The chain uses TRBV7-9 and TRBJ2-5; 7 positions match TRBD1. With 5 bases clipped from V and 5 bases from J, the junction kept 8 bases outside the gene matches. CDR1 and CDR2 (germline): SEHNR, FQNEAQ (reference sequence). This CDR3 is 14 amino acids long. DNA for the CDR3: TGTGCCAGCAGCCCGACAGGGTTCTGGGAGACCCAGTACTTC. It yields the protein CASSPTGFWETQYF.

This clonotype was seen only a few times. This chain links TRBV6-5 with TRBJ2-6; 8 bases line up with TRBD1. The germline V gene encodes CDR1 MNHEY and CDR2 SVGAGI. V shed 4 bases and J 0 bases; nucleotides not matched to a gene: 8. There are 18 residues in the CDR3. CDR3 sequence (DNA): TGTGCCAGCAGTTTCCGGACAGGGCGTACCTCTGGGGCCAACGTCCTGACTTTC. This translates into CASSFRTGRTSGANVLTF.

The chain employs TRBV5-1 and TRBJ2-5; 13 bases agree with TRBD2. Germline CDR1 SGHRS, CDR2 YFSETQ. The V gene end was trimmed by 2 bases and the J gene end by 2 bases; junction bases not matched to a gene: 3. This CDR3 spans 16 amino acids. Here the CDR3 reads CASSLRTSGGQETQYF. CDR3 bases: TGCGCCAGCAGCTTACGGACTAGCGGGGGACAAGAGACCCAGTACTTC.

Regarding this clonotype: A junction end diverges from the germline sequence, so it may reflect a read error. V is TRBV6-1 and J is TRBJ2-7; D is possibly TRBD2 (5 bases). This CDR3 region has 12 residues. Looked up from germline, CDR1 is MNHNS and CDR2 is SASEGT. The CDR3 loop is CAGSESMGAAYF. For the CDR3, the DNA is TGTGCCGGCAGTGAATCGATGGGAGCAGCGTACTTC.

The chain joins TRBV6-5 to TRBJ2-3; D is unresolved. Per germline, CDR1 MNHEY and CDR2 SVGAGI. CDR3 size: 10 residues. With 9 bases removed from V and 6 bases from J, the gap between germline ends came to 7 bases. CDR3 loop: CASLGDTQYF. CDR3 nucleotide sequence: TGTGCCAGTTTAGGGGATACGCAGTATTTT.

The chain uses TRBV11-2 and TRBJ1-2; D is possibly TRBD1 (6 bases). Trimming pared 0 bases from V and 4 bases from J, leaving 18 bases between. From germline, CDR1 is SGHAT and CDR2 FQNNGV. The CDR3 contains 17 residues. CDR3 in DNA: TGTGCCAGCAGCTTAGACAGTGCGGGGGCCCAAACCTATGGCTACACCTTC. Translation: CASSLDSAGAQTYGYTF.

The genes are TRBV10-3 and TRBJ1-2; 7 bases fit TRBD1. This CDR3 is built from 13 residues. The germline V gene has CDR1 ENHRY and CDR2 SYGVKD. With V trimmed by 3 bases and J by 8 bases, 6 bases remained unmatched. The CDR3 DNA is TGTGCCATCAGTGAAGGGCAGGGGGACGGCTACACCTTC. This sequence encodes CAISEGQGDGYTF.

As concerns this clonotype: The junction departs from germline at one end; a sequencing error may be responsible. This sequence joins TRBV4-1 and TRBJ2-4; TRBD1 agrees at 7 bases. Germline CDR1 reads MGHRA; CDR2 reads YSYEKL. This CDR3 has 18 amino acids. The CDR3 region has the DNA TGCGCCAGCTCCCCGGGACAGAGGCAACTAATAGCCAAAAACATCCAGTACTTC. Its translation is CASSPGQRQLIAKNIQYF.

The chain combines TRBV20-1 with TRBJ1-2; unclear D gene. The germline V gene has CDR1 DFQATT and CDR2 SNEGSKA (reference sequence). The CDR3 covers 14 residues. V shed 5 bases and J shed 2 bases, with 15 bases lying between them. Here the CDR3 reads CSAADTQVNYGYTF. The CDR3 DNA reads TGCAGTGCTGCAGATACTCAGGTCAACTATGGCTACACCTTC.

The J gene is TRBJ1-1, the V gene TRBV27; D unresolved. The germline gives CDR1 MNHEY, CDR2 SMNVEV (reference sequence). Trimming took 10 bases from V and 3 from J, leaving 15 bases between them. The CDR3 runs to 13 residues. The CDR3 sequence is CATQLEGHTEAFF. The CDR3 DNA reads TGTGCCACCCAACTAGAGGGTCACACTGAAGCTTTCTTT.